The 24 T cell receptor beta chains below were found in one sample sequenced in a study of PD-1 blockade in classical Hodgkin lymphoma. This sample's time point: cycle 4 day 1 (C4D1), after more than 5 weeks of nivolumab. Each patient experienced a relapse that followed autologous stem cell transplantation, and brentuximab vedotin exposure varied. Generated by immunoSEQ multiplex PCR, the TCRdb table keeps only in-frame clones and is missing some. This sample has about 52,000 clones; around 86% occur once, and the top ten carry around 6.5%. Material: peripheral blood mononuclear cells (PBMCs), obtained before the fourth cycle of nivolumab. These receptors were taken from a human donor with classical Hodgkin lymphoma.

This chain joins TRBV11-2 and TRBJ2-3; TRBD1 might be the D (5 bases). Per germline, CDR1 SGHAT and CDR2 FQNNGV. The V gene lost 4 bases and the J gene lost 0 bases, with 8 bases spanning the gap. The CDR3 has 14 residues. The DNA for the CDR3 is TGTGCCAGCAGCTCGACAGACAGCACAGATACGCAGTATTTT. Its translation is CASSSTDSTDTQYF.

This clone was seen only once. The chain links TRBV6-1 to TRBJ1-1, with 8 bases aligning to TRBD1. The germline V gene encodes CDR1 MNHNS and CDR2 SASEGT. Trimming at V came to 8 bases and at J to 4 bases, leaving 9 bases not matched to a gene. CDR3 size: 14 residues. The CDR3 bases are TGTGCCAGCCACAGGGGACAGGTGGTCACTGAAGCTTTCTTT. This gives the protein CASHRGQVVTEAFF.

V is TRBV28 and J is TRBJ2-7, with D perhaps matching TRBD2 (5 bases). Trimming removed 6 bases at V and 3 bases at J, with 15 bases between. The CDR3 covers 14 residues. Germline V CDR1 and CDR2: MDHEN, SYDVKM. This CDR3 is CASSMTYAGYEQYF. The DNA for the CDR3 is TGTGCCAGCAGCATGACTTACGCGGGCTACGAGCAGTACTTC.

The chain links TRBV2 to TRBJ2-1, with a possible D match to TRBD2 (6 bases). Germline V gene data show CDR1 as SNHLY and CDR2 as FYNNEI. V shed 1 base and J shed 6 bases, with 10 bases lying between them. The CDR3 runs 14 residues. As DNA, the CDR3 is TGTGCCAGCAGTGAAGTTCTAGCGAGCAATGAGCAGTTCTTC. Protein: CASSEVLASNEQFF.

The V call is TRBV28, the J call TRBJ2-4; a weak D match, TRBD1 (5 bases). V was pared by 2 bases and J by 4 bases, with 15 bases between. CDR1 is MDHEN, CDR2 SYDVKM, per germline. The CDR3 has 16 residues. The CDR3 is CASSLQGGALKNIQYF. The CDR3 DNA follows: TGTGCCAGCAGTTTACAGGGTGGGGCACTAAAAAACATTCAGTACTTC. Supplemented by reference TRBV28 and TRBJ2-4, the full variable domain reads DVKVTQSSRYLVKRTGEKVFLECVQDMDHENMFWYRQDPGLGLRLIYFSYDVKMKEKGDIPEGYSVSREKKERFSLILESASTNQTSMYLCASSLQGGALKNIQYFGAGTRLSVL.

This chain uses TRBV27 with TRBJ1-6, with 7 bases fitting TRBD1. This CDR3 has 14 amino acids. Trimming took 7 bases from V and 4 from J; bases not matched to a gene: 4. CDR1 MNHEY and CDR2 SMNVEV come from the germline V gene (reference sequence). CDR3 DNA: TGTGCCAGCACCTCCAGGGGGTATAATTCACCCCTCCACTTT. This gives the protein CASTSRGYNSPLHF.

In its sample, this clone was seen a few times. The CDR3 sequence is CAISDSAPVNYGYTF. DNA for the CDR3: TGTGCCATCAGTGATTCCGCTCCAGTTAACTATGGCTACACCTTC. The genes are TRBV10-3 and TRBJ1-2; D remains unclear. Trimming cost V 3 bases and J 1 base, with 12 bases left between them. This CDR3 is 15 amino acids long. Germline values: CDR1 ENHRY, CDR2 SYGVKD.

This chain connects TRBV27 to TRBJ2-5, with 8 bases matching TRBD1. The CDR3 consists of 14 residues. Germline-derived CDR1 and CDR2 are MNHEY and SMNVEV (reference sequence). V was pared by 2 bases and J by 7 bases, with 6 bases of the junction left unmatched. CDR3 loop: CASSLPDRGGTQYF. The CDR3, as DNA: TGTGCCAGCAGTTTACCCGACAGGGGAGGGACCCAGTACTTC.

J is TRBJ1-5 and V is TRBV6-1; D is uncertain. V was shortened by 1 base and J by 3 bases, with 13 bases between the two germline ends. This CDR3 is 16 amino acids long. From germline, CDR1 is MNHNS and CDR2 SASEGT. CDR3 nucleotides: TGTGCCAGCAGTGAAGGGTCCCCCAGGCCCAATCAGCCCCAGCATTTT. Translated, it gives CASSEGSPRPNQPQHF.

The CDR3 bases are TGTGCCAGCAGTGACTATAGACAGGTAGAGTACTTC. It yields the protein CASSDYRQVEYF. This sequence joins TRBV6-1 and TRBJ2-7; D may be TRBD1 (6 bases). The CDR3 is 12 amino acids. The V end was cut by 3 bases, the J end by 11 bases, with 14 bases between. Germline CDR1 is MNHNS and CDR2 is SASEGT.

This sequence joins TRBV6-8 and TRBJ2-3; 11 bases fit TRBD2. The CDR3 contains 15 residues. Germline-derived CDR1 and CDR2 are MNHGY and SAAAGT. Losses at the gene ends were 6 bases for V and 5 bases for J; bases not matched to a gene: 7. The CDR3 is CASRGGSGGEDTQYF. The CDR3 bases are TGTGCCAGCAGGGGTGGTAGCGGGGGGGAAGATACGCAGTATTTT.

This clone was seen once. The rearrangement links TRBV4-1 to TRBJ1-5, with a tentative D call TRBD1 (5 bases). Trimming took 0 bases from V and 3 from J, leaving 9 bases between them. Germline V gene sequence: CDR1 MGHRA, CDR2 YSYEKL. The CDR3 loop spans 15 amino acids. The CDR3 spells CASSQDRGDNQPQHF. In nucleotides, the CDR3 is TGCGCCAGCAGCCAAGATAGGGGAGACAATCAGCCCCAGCATTTT.

Of note for this clone: Other DNA sequences within the sample encode an identical CDR3. The J gene is TRBJ2-3, the V gene TRBV10-3, with unresolved D. The CDR3 is made up of 11 amino acids. V lost 3 bases and J 6 bases, leaving 4 bases between the germline ends. CDR1 and CDR2 from the germline V gene are ENHRY and SYGVKD. CDR3 protein: CAISDRDTQYF. The DNA of the CDR3 is TGTGCCATCAGTGACAGGGATACGCAGTATTTT.

The chain is built from TRBV5-1 and TRBJ2-7; TRBD1 is a possible D gene (5 bases). The germline gives CDR1 SGHRS, CDR2 YFSETQ. The V end lost 2 bases, the J end lost 0 bases, and 9 bases lay between the germline ends. The CDR3 spans 14 residues. The CDR3 nucleotides are TGCGCCAGCAGCTTAGGGGTCCTCTCCTACGAGCAGTACTTC. Amino acids: CASSLGVLSYEQYF.

The chain is built from TRBV19 and TRBJ2-6, with unresolved D. The CDR3 loop spans 14 amino acids. Germline V gene data show CDR1 as LNHDA and CDR2 as SQIVND (reference sequence). V was cut by 4 bases and J by 0 bases, with 4 bases left in between. This chain's CDR3 is CASSKVSGANVLTF. The DNA of the CDR3 is TGTGCCAGTAGTAAAGTCTCTGGGGCCAACGTCCTGACTTTC.

The V call is TRBV5-5, the J call TRBJ2-3; D not resolved. Looked up from germline, CDR1 is SGHKS and CDR2 is YYEKEE (reference sequence). The V and J ends lost 0 bases and 0 bases respectively, with 8 bases between them. This CDR3 has 15 amino acids. The CDR3 nucleotides are TGTGCCAGCAGCTTGGGTTCTAGAAGCACAGATACGCAGTATTTT. It translates to CASSLGSRSTDTQYF.

Only one count was recorded for this clone. The chain links TRBV18 to TRBJ2-7, with TRBD1 matching over 7 bases. Trimming cost V 6 bases and J 0 bases; bases outside gene matches: 11. This CDR3 contains 16 residues. Germline V gene sequence: CDR1 KGHSH, CDR2 LQKENI. CDR3 sequence reads: CASSSTGGTASYEQYF. The CDR3 DNA follows: TGTGCCAGCTCGAGTACCGGTGGGACAGCCTCCTACGAGCAGTACTTC.

The V and J genes are TRBV5-1 and TRBJ1-1; 7 nucleotides line up with TRBD1. This CDR3 is 13 amino acids long. CDR1 and CDR2 (germline): SGHRS, YFSETQ. V shed 4 bases, J shed 4 bases, and the junction held 4 bases outside the gene matches. Written as DNA, the CDR3 is TGCGCCAGCAGCCTTTCAGGGGGCACTGAAGCTTTCTTT. Its protein product is CASSLSGGTEAFF.

The chain has TRBV27 and TRBJ2-1; TRBD2 aligns across 7 bases. Germline lookup yields CDR1 MNHEY and CDR2 SMNVEV (reference sequence). The CDR3 loop spans 13 amino acids. V shed 1 base, J shed 10 bases, and the junction held 4 bases outside the gene matches. The chain's CDR3 is CASSLLGEGEQFF. CDR3 nucleotide sequence: TGTGCCAGCAGTTTATTGGGGGAGGGGGAGCAGTTCTTC.

This chain uses TRBV6-5 with TRBJ2-5; TRBD2 is a possible D gene (7 bases). The ends were cut back, 5 bases at V and 4 bases at J, with 17 bases in the middle. CDR1 and CDR2 (germline): MNHEY, SVGAGI. The CDR3 has 15 residues. CDR3 protein: CASSQGTTGRETQYF. Here the CDR3 DNA reads TGTGCCAGCAGTCAGGGGACTACGGGACGAGAGACCCAGTACTTC.

This chain uses TRBV13 with TRBJ1-5, with 9 bases matching TRBD1. The CDR3 spans 16 residues. Germline V gene sequence: CDR1 PRHDT, CDR2 FYEKMQ (reference sequence). V shed 5 bases and J 7 bases; nucleotides not matched to a gene: 12. For the CDR3, the DNA is TGTGCCAGCAGCGCCCGTTCACAGGGGGCAGGGCAGCCCCAGCATTTT. This codes for CASSARSQGAGQPQHF.

The V gene is TRBV29-1, the J gene TRBJ2-4, with a weak D call TRBD2 (7 bases). CDR1 and CDR2 from the germline V gene are SQVTM and ANQGSEA. Trimming left V 4 bases short and J 11 bases short, with 12 bases between. This CDR3 contains 11 residues. CDR3 amino acids: CSVGAGAVQYF. CDR3 DNA sequence: TGCAGCGTTGGGGCGGGGGCGGTTCAGTACTTC.

The J gene is TRBJ1-4, the V gene TRBV5-1; 7 bases line up with TRBD1. The junction had 14 bases not matched to a gene; V was cut back by 4 bases and J by 5 bases. This CDR3 has 17 amino acids. Germline CDR1 and CDR2: SGHRS and YFSETQ. This chain's CDR3 is CASSPRDRGFTNEKLFF. The CDR3 nucleotides are TGCGCCAGCAGCCCCAGGGACAGAGGGTTTACCAATGAAAAACTGTTTTTT.

The sample holds a few counts of this clone. This chain joins TRBV19 and TRBJ2-7, with TRBD1 as a possible D gene (5 bases). Germline V CDR1 and CDR2: LNHDA, SQIVND (reference sequence). The CDR3 runs 13 residues. V was cut by 7 bases and J by 1 base, with 11 bases left in between. The CDR3 protein is CASTRRGSYEQYF. The CDR3 coding sequence is TGTGCCAGTACCAGAAGGGGATCCTACGAGCAGTACTTC. The full variable domain, its missing parts supplied by reference TRBV19 and TRBJ2-7, is DGGITQSPKYLFRKEGQNVTLSCEQNLNHDAMYWYRQDPGQGLRLIYYSQIVNDFQKGDIAEGYSVSREKKESFPLTVTSAQKNPTAFYLCASTRRGSYEQYFGPGTRLTVT.